This entry lists 16 T cell receptor beta chains sequenced from one sample in a study of cytomegalovirus exposure and HLA in healthy donors. This table comes from immunoSEQ multiplex PCR, and its TCRdb copy is limited to in-frame clones, with some not included. The sample yields approximately 150,000 clones, about 87% seen once. The specimen sequenced was PBMCs. These receptors came from a man younger than 30 in good health and CMV-seropositive.

This clone appeared a single time. V is TRBV6-6 and J is TRBJ1-2, with TRBD1 as a possible D gene (5 bases). Trimming took off 6 bases at V and 1 base at J, with 9 bases between the two ends. Germline values: CDR1 MNHNY, CDR2 SVGAGI (reference sequence). This CDR3 has 13 residues. The CDR3 is CASSPQDNYGYTF. The CDR3 bases are TGTGCCAGCAGCCCACAGGATAACTATGGCTACACCTTC.

This clone appeared once. This chain uses TRBV5-5 with TRBJ1-2; 8 bases fit TRBD1. Germline CDR1 is SGHKS and CDR2 is YYEKEE (reference sequence). This CDR3 comprises 13 residues. After removal of 6 bases from V and 1 base from J, the junction contained 2 bases not matched to a gene. The CDR3 region is CASTTGGNYGYTF. CDR3 nucleotides: TGTGCCAGCACAACAGGGGGTAACTATGGCTACACCTTC.

The CDR3 nucleotides read TGTGCCAGCAGCGTCGAAGGGGGCGAGGGTTTAAGTGTCACTGAAGCTTTCTTT. This translates into CASSVEGGEGLSVTEAFF. This chain joins TRBV14 and TRBJ1-1; 7 positions match TRBD1. The germline CDR1 and CDR2 sequences are SGHDN and FVKESK. V trimming: 5 bases; J trimming: 4 bases; junction bases outside the gene matches: 19. The CDR3 sequence is 18 residues long.

This rearrangement joins TRBV7-9 to TRBJ2-3, with 9 bases fitting TRBD2. In germline, CDR1 is SEHNR, CDR2 FQNEAQ (reference sequence). Losses at the gene ends were 1 base for V and 4 bases for J; bases not matched to a gene: 6. The CDR3 has 16 residues. CDR3 in amino acids: CASSLGASGVADTQYF. CDR3 DNA sequence: TGTGCCAGCAGCTTAGGGGCTAGCGGGGTAGCAGATACGCAGTATTTT.

The chain has TRBV27 and TRBJ1-2; 7 nucleotides line up with TRBD1. CDR1 is MNHEY, CDR2 SMNVEV, per germline (reference sequence). The junction had 20 bases not matched to a gene; V was cut back by 6 bases and J by 7 bases. CDR3 size: 17 residues. The CDR3 protein is CASSPDKGRGYRAGYTF. For the CDR3, the DNA is TGTGCCAGCAGCCCAGACAAGGGCAGGGGGTATAGGGCTGGCTACACCTTC.

The rearrangement joins TRBV4-1 to TRBJ2-5; tentative D call: TRBD2 (6 bases). The CDR3 is made up of 16 amino acids. V lost 3 bases to trimming and J lost 2 bases, with 16 bases between them. Germline V lookup: CDR1 MGHRA, CDR2 YSYEKL. DNA of the CDR3: TGCGCCAGCAGCCAGAGGGCTCTGGGGAGGCAAGAGACCCAGTACTTC. Encoded protein: CASSQRALGRQETQYF.

The chain recombines TRBV4-2 with TRBJ2-7; 8 nucleotides agree with TRBD2. V lost 2 bases to trimming and J lost 1 base; unmatched junction nucleotides: 13. This CDR3 region has 18 residues. CDR1 and CDR2 from the germline V gene are LGHNA and YNFKEQ. The CDR3 spells CASSQSPPRSGGSYEQYF. CDR3 bases: TGTGCCAGCAGCCAATCTCCTCCCCGCAGCGGGGGTTCCTACGAGCAGTACTTC.

V and J are TRBV12-5 and TRBJ2-3; the D gene is possibly TRBD1 (6 bases). This CDR3 has 15 residues. Germline V gene lookup returns CDR1 LGHNT and CDR2 FRNRAP. V was cut by 0 bases and J by 4 bases, with 11 bases left in between. The CDR3 DNA reads TGTGCTAGTGGTTTGGTACAGGGAAGTTCAGATACGCAGTATTTT. It translates to CASGLVQGSSDTQYF.

The chain links TRBV18 to TRBJ1-2, with a weak D call TRBD1 (6 bases). The CDR3 covers 15 residues. CDR1 is KGHSH, CDR2 LQKENI, per germline. V was trimmed by 3 bases and J by 1 base, leaving 12 bases between them. Here the CDR3 DNA reads TGTGCCAGCTCACCTTTGGACAGCCTTAACTATGGCTACACCTTC. Translating it yields CASSPLDSLNYGYTF.

V and J are TRBV6-1 and TRBJ2-7; TRBD2 agrees at 7 bases. CDR3 length equals 14 residues. Trimming removed 2 bases from V and 5 bases from J; junction bases left unmatched: 6. CDR1 is MNHNS, CDR2 SASEGT, per germline. CDR3 in amino acids: CASSEQGGRHEQYF. CDR3 in DNA: TGTGCCAGCAGTGAACAGGGCGGGAGACACGAGCAGTACTTC.

The rearrangement links TRBV19 to TRBJ1-4; D is possibly TRBD1 (6 bases). The CDR3 runs 15 residues. V shed 5 bases and J shed 3 bases, with 13 bases lying between them. Looked up from germline, CDR1 is LNHDA and CDR2 is SQIVND (reference sequence). CDR3 amino acids: CASSPGQISNEKLFF. DNA of the CDR3: TGTGCCAGTAGTCCAGGACAGATCTCTAATGAAAAACTGTTTTTT.

The gene calls are TRBV5-1 and TRBJ1-1; D is unclear. Germline CDR1 is SGHRS and CDR2 is YFSETQ. Trimming left V 0 bases short and J 5 bases short, with 8 bases between. CDR3 length: 13 residues. CDR3 sequence (DNA): TGCGCCAGCAGCTTGGCGGCAGGAACTGAAGCTTTCTTT. Amino acids: CASSLAAGTEAFF.

The chain joins TRBV7-9 to TRBJ1-1, with D hard to call. Germline CDR1 reads SEHNR; CDR2 reads FQNEAQ (reference sequence). The CDR3 totals 14 residues. V shed 5 bases and J shed 4 bases, with 14 bases lying between them. DNA for the CDR3: TGTGCCAGCAGCCCTGTTACAACATCCACTGAAGCTTTCTTT. Translated: CASSPVTTSTEAFF.

This clone was picked up one time. V is TRBV9 and J is TRBJ1-2, with TRBD1 matching 7 bases. The germline V gene has CDR1 SGDLS and CDR2 YYNGEE. This CDR3 spans 14 amino acids. V shed 0 bases and J 6 bases; nucleotides not matched to a gene: 5. CDR3: CASSVDGGGDGYTF. The CDR3 bases are TGTGCCAGCAGCGTAGATGGAGGGGGCGATGGCTACACCTTC.

The chain couples TRBV7-8 to TRBJ1-1; no clear D gene. The V end was cut by 0 bases, the J end by 5 bases, with 10 bases between. From germline, CDR1 is SGHVS and CDR2 FQNEAQ. This CDR3 comprises 14 residues. The CDR3 nucleotides are TGTGCCAGCAGCTTAGCGCCGGCCAGGACTGAAGCTTTCTTT. Protein: CASSLAPARTEAFF.

Sample share makes this clone medium-sized. The chain has TRBV7-3 and TRBJ2-7; 7 bases match TRBD1. Unmatched junction bases numbered 3, after V lost 2 bases and J lost 5 bases. Looked up from germline, CDR1 is SGHTA and CDR2 is FQGTGA. The CDR3 is 13 amino acids. For the CDR3, the DNA is TGTGCCAGCAGCTTAGGACAGGCGAACGAGCAGTACTTC. It translates to CASSLGQANEQYF.